The sequence of this T cell receptor beta chain was determined in a study of cytomegalovirus exposure and HLA in healthy donors. Study outcomes and limitations: A later analysis reportedly found fewer N-insertions in an Asian-associated ancestry cluster than the approximately 730-donor mean. Sequencing probably produced one cluster of sequence variants that were highly shared.

In the case of this clone: Its target is not known.

Each of the donors was a healthy bone marrow donor. Primers for the PCR totalled 60 Vbeta and 13 Jbeta. The table came from immunoSEQ multiplex PCR; TCRdb's copy has only in-frame clones and leaves some out. The repertoire consists of roughly 31,000 clones, with approximately 62% occurring once and the leading ten covering approximately 42%. This CDR3 is 14 amino acids long. Trimming cost V 6 bases and J 7 bases, with 19 bases left between them. The germline CDR1 and CDR2 sequences are ENHRY and SYGVKD. Input material: PBMCs. The V call is TRBV10-3, the J call TRBJ2-7; D is possibly TRBD1 (8 bases). The TCR comes from a male donor in good health and CMV-seropositive. CDR3 sequence (DNA): TGTGCCATCAGGGGGGGGACAGGACAAGAGGAGCAGTACTTC. It encodes CAIRGGTGQEEQYF.